This TCR beta chain was recovered during a study of cytomegalovirus exposure and HLA in healthy donors (dated by TCRdb to the late 2010s). Some background on the complete study: An earlier analysis of some 600 of the donors reported 276 Gb of sequence data and around 120 million unique TCR beta sequences obtained from about 179 million T cells. An early release that covered about 600 HLA-typed donors contained around 300 gigabases of sequencing data and some 87 million unique TCR sequences. Of the 398 genotyped donors, about 80% fell in the genetic ancestry cluster associated with self-reported Caucasian donors. The study aimed to test whether cataloging public T cell receptors could reveal signatures of past pathogen exposure. The study used immunosequencing to profile the T cell repertoires of 666 subjects and linked those repertoires to cytomegalovirus serostatus. In addition to the first cohort of roughly 670 subjects, a separate validation cohort of 100 to 150 different subjects was used. The study combined high-throughput TCR immunosequencing, statistical association of individual TCRs with disease status, and machine learning to predict cytomegalovirus infection status. In a later analysis, previously published TCR beta repertoires from roughly 710 donors were re-analyzed and high-resolution HLA genotyping was added so that TCR occurrence patterns could be studied. Rather than using new phenotypic data, the later analysis identified candidate immune exposures from TCR beta sequences and from how often those sequences occurred across donors. An earlier analysis of 450 to 750 of the donors used high-throughput TCR beta sequencing to judge whether each TCR beta V gene segment behaved as functional or pseudogenic. Donor age, sex, ethnicity and CMV serostatus were collected together with the repertoire data. A later genetic analysis used genome-wide SNP genotypes for about 55% of the 666 donors, treating that subset as a discovery cohort. All discovery cohort repertoires had been generated on a single sequencing platform. HLA typing covered class I and class II loci at four-digit resolution. The number of typed donors differed by locus: roughly 620-640 for A, B, C, DRB1 and DQB1; 500 to 550 for DQA1; 606 for DPA1; and about 450 for DPB1. Four to six DR-DQ haplotypes were handled as single units for association and clustering, since linkage in the cohort was strong. Across 300 to 400 genotyped donors of the cohort, an average of roughly 230,000 unique TCR beta nucleotide sequences per donor were sequenced, and approximately 19% of those sequences were non-productive. Paper-wide results and their limitations: Correlated functional status among segregating V segments might reflect linkage disequilibrium, but an unknown experimental factor could not be ruled out. Most TCR sequences were seen in very few donors, while some public TCRs were found in many individuals. Cytomegalovirus status was reported to be diagnosed by the classifier with high specificity and sensitivity in both the original and validation cohorts. In a later analysis, most CMV-associated TCR beta chains were found to appear HLA-restricted, with HLA associations seemingly driven largely by CMV exposure. CMV serostatus was the only immune exposure information available for the cohort. Approximately 18 rarely observed V segments, including chromosome 9 orphons, were excluded from the earlier analysis of just under 600 of the donors because counts were too low. V-gene and J-gene trimming of TCR beta chains was associated with a missense DCLRE1C variant in a later genetic analysis, and the association was replicated in an independent cohort. Because HLA typing was missing for some donors at each locus, association tests included only the typed subset. In vitro tests confirmed that a few of the cytomegalovirus-associated TCR beta chains recognize cytomegalovirus antigens. The presence/absence analyses assumed that sequencing depth was roughly uniform across donors, and that assumption may not be true. An earlier analysis of 587 of the donors showed that most TCR beta V segments appeared in productive rearrangements either about 87% or about 30% of the time, which broadly matched IMGT annotations. The study gave a list of around 170 TCR beta chains associated with cytomegalovirus. A later analysis found that TCR association rates varied across HLA loci, with DRB1 alleles showing the most associated TCRs and HLA-C alleles the fewest. Strong co-occurrence of HLA alleles, especially DR and DQ, made assigning TCR associations to individual alleles difficult. A group of highly shared sequence variants was considered likely to be a technical artifact of the sequencing pipeline. Specific HLA alleles were associated with 16,951 TCR beta sequences at a false discovery rate of 0.05 in a later analysis. The cohort was sequenced for TCR beta chains only, and without alpha or paired-chain data the features that could be detected were limited. Compared with the roughly 600-donor mean, donors in an Asian-associated ancestry cluster had fewer N-insertions in productive TCRs, according to a later genetic analysis. Compared with equally common non-associated chains, HLA-associated TCR beta chains in a later analysis were more clonally expanded and had lower generation probabilities. The authors suggested that the approach could potentially be extended to other disease states and immunological phenotypes. A further reported finding was that TCR beta sequences accurately predicted the HLA-A and HLA-B alleles for most subjects in the first cohort. Some IMGT-functional V segments, including TRBV6-2 and TRBV6-3, could not be distinguished by the 87-base-pair reads and were therefore excluded. In a later analysis, several top co-occurrence clusters were reported to appear linked to parvovirus B19, influenza, CMV and Epstein-Barr virus.

The method behind the library was the immunoSEQ multiplex PCR assay. For the multiplex PCR, a mixture combining 60 forward primers for TCR Vbeta segments and 13 reverse primers for TCR Jbeta segments was used. The CDR3 region of rearranged TCR beta genes was amplified from genomic DNA by a multiplex PCR assay. On the Illumina HiSeq System, the amplified TCR beta libraries were sequenced as 87-base-pair reads. As for the authors' bioinformatics: Across the 670 or so repertoires, a later analysis counted roughly 84 million unique TCR beta chains, roughly 11 million of which were shared by at least two donors. To remove PCR and sequencing errors, raw reads were error-corrected and collapsed into unique sequences using a nearest-neighbor algorithm that merged closely related sequences. Alignment of CDR3 sequences to IMGT reference sequences was used to assign V, D and J gene segments. Each retained sequence needed at least a six-nucleotide match to both a V gene segment and a J gene segment. Rearrangements were called productive when the CDR3 lacked stop codons and stayed in frame with V and J; all others were non-productive. Following IMGT convention, CDR3 was defined as the stretch from the second conserved V-encoded cysteine up to the conserved J-encoded phenylalanine. In an earlier analysis of just under 600 of the donors, sequences lacking an unambiguous match to a single V gene segment were excluded. In an earlier analysis of a few hundred of the donors, V segments were called functional above 56.7% productive rearrangements and were called segregating when the between-donor standard deviation exceeded 5%. A statistical classification framework was built for diagnosing cytomegalovirus status from the catalog of TCR beta chain sequences. A later analysis assigned V and J genes by comparing TCR nucleotide sequences with IMGT/GENE-DB human TR gene sequences. Using the TCRdist pipeline, a later analysis assigned CDR3 sequences along with most-parsimonious VDJ recombination scenarios. In a later analysis, each TCR beta chain was defined by its CDR3 amino acid sequence together with its V-gene family, and reads lacking a unique V-gene family were excluded. In a later analysis, fewer than 650 highly shared, low-generation-probability nucleotide sequences were removed to address suspected cross-contamination and a sequencing artifact. For each public chain, a later analysis derived a clonal expansion index from normalized ranks of inferred template counts within each repertoire. In a later analysis, generation probabilities were computed using a VDJ recombination model fitted to out-of-frame rearrangements, and the results were checked against IGoR. In a later analysis, TCR-TCR, TCR-HLA and TCR-CMV co-occurrence was scored with hypergeometric tests, and a repertoire-size bias correction was applied to TCR pairs. A later analysis estimated false discovery rates by permuting HLA or CMV assignments 20 times. A later analysis grouped co-occurring TCRs with DBSCAN, adding TCRdist sequence similarity when clustering within HLA-allele-positive subsets. For co-occurrence clustering, repertoires with fewer than 30,000 or more than 120,000 public chains were excluded, along with 4 to 6 repertoires with anomalous nucleotide sharing. Sourced from immuneACCESS, this table was stored by TCRdb with only in-frame sequences that have V and J called. A share of the clones is absent; for the studies checked, an unresolved V gene accounts for under half, and the remainder has no known explanation. V and J calls and clone size are as listed in that table; D and trimming were resolved from the DNA. This sample comprises about 120,000 clones, 76% of them detected only once. Of the sample, roughly 16% is held by the ten largest clones.

In the germline V gene (reference sequence), CDR1 corresponds to MNHNY and CDR2 to SVGAGI. Between the V and J ends, shortened by 7 bases and 2 bases respectively, the junction contains 18 bases. The CDR3 measures 16 amino acids from cysteine to phenylalanine. CDR3 DNA only is kept here, 48 bases in frame from base 1. Remarks on this clone: There is no known antigen for this receptor. Base qualities are missing; no much larger clone stands one base away.

The cohort comprised fewer than 750 healthy bone marrow donors. At the time of sampling, every cohort member was nominally healthy, though immune exposures that went unrecorded were likely present. The donor tested CMV seropositive, placing the donor among the 250 to 300 seropositive members of the cohort. A peripheral blood sample was collected from each donor, and TCR beta sequencing was performed on peripheral blood mononuclear cells. Genomic DNA extraction from the blood cell samples was performed with the Qiagen DNeasy Blood Extraction Kit. The TCR sequence derives from a man in his forties or fifties in good health and CMV-seropositive. The chain is encoded by TRBV6-6 joined to TRBJ2-1, and TRBD2 may be the D gene, going by 7 matching bases. Source material: PBMCs. The CDR3: CASTPGAGDTYNEQFF. The DNA sequence is TGTGCCAGCACCCCGGGGGCGGGAGACACCTACAATGAGCAGTTCTTC.